This TCR beta chain was recovered during a study of blood T cell repertoires in COVID-19. Study in general: Acute and convalescent COVID-19 samples came from the United States, Italy and Spain.

CDR3 length: 11 residues. V lost 6 bases to trimming and J lost 8 bases; unmatched junction nucleotides: 6. Germline assignment: CDR1 DFQATT and CDR2 SNEGSKA (reference sequence). Patients in Seattle were enrolled during active infection, then followed longitudinally. Study processing details: It was from reference gene primer amplification that nucleated cell counts were estimated. Here immunoSEQ multiplex PCR was the method, and the copy in TCRdb shows in-frame clones only, minus some. V, J and clone size are taken as reported in that table, and D and trimming were inferred from the DNA itself. The data show about 360,000 clones, 75% to 90% seen once.

Sample: peripheral blood. The TCR sequence derives from a woman aged 55-70 years with COVID-19, enrolled during active disease. The chain joins TRBV20-1 to TRBJ1-2; 7 nucleotides match TRBD1. The CDR3 region has the DNA TGCAGTGCCGACAGGGTCGGAGGCTACACCTTC. Amino acid sequence: CSADRVGGYTF.